The 13 T cell receptor beta chains in this list originate from one sample, sequenced in a study of T-cell memory formation after mild COVID-19. TCRdb re-analysed the 5' RACE reads in MiXCR, keeping a single row per CDR3 protein. The data hold some 120,000 distinct CDR3 sequences, with approximately 15% observed a single time. What was sequenced was PBMCs or a T cell subset sorted from them (not recorded which). The receptor set was obtained from an adult woman who had mild COVID-19 (a few samples of this study predate the infection). Cell type and time point are not known.

This clonotype was detected a few times. The chain combines TRBV9 with TRBJ1-5; no reliable D call. The CDR3 has 14 amino acids. V shed 0 bases and J shed 4 bases, with 8 bases lying between them. Per the germline V gene, CDR1 is SGDLS and CDR2 is YYNGEE. The CDR3 bases are TGTGCCAGCAGCGTAGGATCCTCAAATCAGCCCCAGCATTTT. It is translated as CASSVGSSNQPQHF.

Ten or more counts support this clonotype. The chain links TRBV4-3 to TRBJ2-1; D gene uncertain. The germline V gene has CDR1 LGHNA and CDR2 YSLEER. Trimming left V 1 base short and J 0 bases short, with 7 bases between. The CDR3 has 15 amino acids. CDR3 region: CASSQGTRSYNEQFF. The CDR3 DNA follows: TGCGCCAGCAGCCAAGGGACGCGCTCCTACAATGAGCAGTTCTTC.

This clonotype was seen only a few times. The gene calls are TRBV10-3 and TRBJ1-6; TRBD1 aligns across 7 bases. Germline V gives CDR1 ENHRY, CDR2 SYGVKD. This CDR3 comprises 16 residues. V lost 3 bases and J lost 7; bases outside the gene matches: 9. The CDR3 coding sequence is TGTGCCATCAGTGAAAGACAGGGTCGAGAGAATTCACCCCTCCACTTT. Amino acids: CAISERQGRENSPLHF.

The chain couples TRBV29-1 to TRBJ2-7; 8 nucleotides match TRBD1. The germline gives CDR1 SQVTM, CDR2 ANQGSEA. The length of the CDR3 is 15 residues. V shed 5 bases and J 6 bases; nucleotides not matched to a gene: 15. The CDR3 here is CSVRITGTGAGEQYF. The DNA for the CDR3 is TGCAGCGTTCGCATTACCGGGACAGGAGCTGGCGAGCAGTACTTC.

V and J are TRBV24-1 and TRBJ2-3; 8 nucleotides agree with TRBD1. The CDR3 sequence is 15 residues long. After removal of 4 bases from V and 2 bases from J, the junction contained 4 bases not matched to a gene. Germline lookup yields CDR1 KGHDR and CDR2 SFDVKD. In nucleotides, the CDR3 is TGTGCCACCAGTGAAGGACAGGGACTCACAGATACGCAGTATTTT. The encoded protein is CATSEGQGLTDTQYF.

This clonotype was detected a few times. This chain uses TRBV25-1 with TRBJ2-1, with 8 bases fitting TRBD2. Germline CDR1 is MGHDK and CDR2 is SYGVNS. V lost 0 bases to trimming and J lost 5 bases; unmatched junction nucleotides: 15. CDR3 length equals 19 residues. This chain's CDR3 is CASSEYGFLGGGQNNEQFF. The CDR3 nucleotides read TGTGCCAGCAGTGAATATGGCTTCCTCGGCGGGGGGCAAAACAATGAGCAGTTCTTC.

The genes are TRBV12-3 or TRBV12-4 and TRBJ2-7; no clear D. Trimming cost V 6 bases and J 1 base, with 22 bases left between them. There are 17 residues in the CDR3. The CDR3 here is CASSPPRRPSRSYEQYF. CDR3 in DNA: TGTGCCAGCAGCCCTCCGAGACGGCCTTCAAGGTCCTACGAGCAGTACTTC.

The sample holds a few counts of this clonotype. The rearrangement uses TRBV14 and TRBJ1-4; the D is unclear. The germline V gene has CDR1 SGHDN and CDR2 FVKESK. The V end lost 4 bases, the J end lost 7 bases, and 7 bases lay between the germline ends. The CDR3 spans 12 residues. CDR3 DNA sequence: TGTGCCAGCAGCCGGACTCGTGAAAAACTGTTTTTT. Amino acids: CASSRTREKLFF.

This clonotype turned up a few times. This chain uses TRBV12-3 or TRBV12-4 with TRBJ2-5; a possible D gene is TRBD2 (6 bases). V lost 7 bases, J lost 5 bases, and 20 bases lay in between. The CDR3 sequence is 15 residues long. Written as DNA, the CDR3 is TGTGCCAGCACTCCAGCCGGGGGACGGACGGAGACCCAGTACTTC. Protein: CASTPAGGRTETQYF.

The chain joins TRBV29-1 to TRBJ2-1; the D is unclear. This CDR3 is 12 amino acids long. V was clipped by 4 bases and J by 8 bases, with 12 bases between them. Germline V gene lookup returns CDR1 SQVTM and CDR2 ANQGSEA. CDR3 residues: CSVVGASHEQFF. The CDR3 bases are TGCAGCGTTGTTGGCGCCAGCCATGAGCAGTTCTTC.

The chain employs TRBV29-1 and TRBJ1-1; D gene unclear. V was clipped by 6 bases and J by 1 base, with 9 bases between them. There are 12 residues in the CDR3. CDR1 and CDR2 from the germline V gene are SQVTM and ANQGSEA. The CDR3 sequence is CSVGLTNTEAFF. As DNA, the CDR3 is TGCAGCGTAGGCCTCACGAACACTGAAGCTTTCTTT.

This clonotype appeared a few times. The chain links TRBV7-3 to TRBJ2-1; possible D gene TRBD1, 6 bases. From germline, CDR1 is SGHTA and CDR2 FQGTGA. The V end was cut by 1 base, the J end by 1 base, with 11 bases between. CDR3 length: 16 amino acids. This CDR3 is CASSLRGRESYNEQFF. CDR3 nucleotides: TGTGCCAGCAGCTTAAGGGGGCGCGAATCCTACAATGAGCAGTTCTTC.

The rearrangement uses TRBV6-5 and TRBJ2-3, with 11 bases fitting TRBD2. The CDR3 is made up of 16 amino acids. The V gene's germline CDR1 is MNHEY and CDR2 SVGAGI. Trimming removed 2 bases from V and 4 bases from J; junction bases left unmatched: 5. The CDR3 DNA reads as TGTGCCAGCAGTTACGATAGTAGCGGGGGGGCAGATACGCAGTATTTT. Residues: CASSYDSSGGADTQYF.